This T cell receptor beta chain comes out of a study of blood T cell repertoires in COVID-19. CDR1 is SGHNT and CDR2 is YYREEE in the germline V gene (reference sequence). This CDR3 has 15 residues. The germline V and J ends were trimmed by 4 bases and 1 base, with 14 bases remaining between them. Produced via immunoSEQ multiplex PCR; TCRdb's table is partial and in-frame only. This table holds 95,000 to 100,000 clones, approximately 84% found once. The sequencing sample was made of peripheral blood. The TCR comes from a man aged 70 or older with acute or convalescent COVID-19. The chain carries TRBV5-4 and TRBJ1-1; D is perhaps TRBD1 (5 bases). This CDR3 reads CASSPPGGGNTEAFF. In DNA, the CDR3 is TGTGCCAGCAGCCCCCCCGGGGGGGGGAACACTGAAGCTTTCTTT.